One and the same sample provided the 20 T cell receptor beta chains below, sequenced in a study of blood T cell repertoires in COVID-19. The method was immunoSEQ multiplex PCR; TCRdb's version includes in-frame clones alone and lacks a portion of them. Of approximately 100,000 clones in the sample, roughly 88% were seen once. Sequenced sample: peripheral blood. These receptor sequences come from a human donor in a cohort sampled during active COVID-19.

V gene TRBV2 combines with J gene TRBJ2-7; 12 positions agree with TRBD2. Germline V gene data show CDR1 as SNHLY and CDR2 as FYNNEI. J lost 5 bases, V lost 3 bases, and 14 bases had no gene match. The CDR3 length is 18 residues. The CDR3 DNA is TGTGCCAGCAGTGATCCTCCTAGCGGGGGGGTCGGGAGAAACGAGCAGTACTTC. Residues: CASSDPPSGGVGRNEQYF.

CDR3 sequence: CASSQAVSSEEWNTEAFF. CDR3 coding DNA: TGCGCCAGCAGCCAAGCTGTGAGTTCGGAGGAATGGAACACTGAAGCTTTCTTT. This chain links TRBV4-3 with TRBJ1-1; D is ambiguous. Germline CDR1 is LGHNA and CDR2 is YSLEER. Trimming cost V 1 base and J 1 base, with 19 bases left between them. The CDR3 runs to 18 residues.

The chain joins TRBV30 to TRBJ2-7; 13 bases are shared with TRBD2. Trimming removed 0 bases from V and 5 bases from J; junction bases left unmatched: 1. The CDR3 has 14 amino acids. The germline CDR1 and CDR2 sequences are GTSNPN and SVGIG (reference sequence). The CDR3 is CAWSVGLAGDEQYF. The CDR3 DNA is TGTGCCTGGAGTGTAGGACTAGCGGGGGACGAGCAGTACTTC. Full variable domain (outside the CDR3, taken from reference TRBV30 and TRBJ2-7): SQTIHQWPATLVQPVGSPLSLECTVEGTSNPNLYWYRQAAGRGLQLLFYSVGIGQISSEVPQNLSASRPQDRQFILSSKKLLLSDSGFYLCAWSVGLAGDEQYFGPGTRLTVT.

The V and J genes are TRBV6-5 and TRBJ2-7; perhaps TRBD2 as D (6 bases). This CDR3 is built from 11 residues. V lost 7 bases to trimming and J lost 3 bases, with 7 bases between them. CDR1 MNHEY and CDR2 SVGAGI come from the germline V gene. CDR3 in amino acids: CASNGGYEQYF. CDR3 in DNA: TGTGCCAGCAACGGGGGCTACGAGCAGTACTTC.

V gene TRBV7-8 combines with J gene TRBJ2-7, with D perhaps matching TRBD1 (6 bases). Trimming shortened V by 2 bases and J by 1 base, and 12 bases separated the two germline ends. Germline loops: CDR1 SGHVS, CDR2 FQNEAQ. This CDR3 is 15 amino acids long. The CDR3 region is CASSLRTDSSYEQYF. Written as DNA, the CDR3 is TGTGCCAGCAGCTTAAGGACAGATTCTTCCTACGAGCAGTACTTC.

This clone appeared once. The chain links TRBV15 to TRBJ1-5; D gene uncertain. The V gene's germline CDR1 is LNHNV and CDR2 YYDKDF (reference sequence). With 0 bases removed from V and 9 bases from J, the gap between germline ends came to 12 bases. CDR3 length: 14 amino acids. The CDR3 nucleotides are TGTGCCACCAGCAGAGATCTGCCTAAGTGGCCCCAGCATTTT. Translating gives CATSRDLPKWPQHF.

The chain carries TRBV9 and TRBJ1-2; TRBD1 is a possible D gene (5 bases). Trimming took off 4 bases at V and 2 bases at J, with 15 bases between the two ends. CDR1 and CDR2 from the germline V gene are SGDLS and YYNGEE. The CDR3 spans 15 residues. CDR3 DNA: TGTGCCAGCAGCTCCGGGGCGGGGGGAAACTATGGCTACACCTTC. This codes for CASSSGAGGNYGYTF.

The chain joins TRBV11-3 to TRBJ2-1; D remains unclear. V dropped 4 bases and J dropped 0 bases, with 4 bases sitting between them. Germline V CDR1 and CDR2: SGHNT, YENEEA. The CDR3 runs to 13 residues. The CDR3 reads CASSSNSYNEQFF. The CDR3, as DNA: TGTGCCAGCAGCTCCAACTCCTACAATGAGCAGTTCTTC.

The CDR3 loop reads CASSPTIRGANTEAFF. As DNA, the CDR3 is TGTGCCAGTAGTCCAACGATTCGGGGGGCGAACACTGAAGCTTTCTTT. This chain joins TRBV19 and TRBJ1-1; TRBD1 might be the D (6 bases). This CDR3 spans 16 amino acids. Trimming pared 5 bases from V and 1 base from J, leaving 17 bases between. CDR1 and CDR2 from the germline V gene are LNHDA and SQIVND (reference sequence).

The chain combines TRBV6-6 with TRBJ2-3; D may be TRBD2 (6 bases). The V and J ends lost 3 bases and 0 bases respectively, with 10 bases between them. The CDR3 runs to 15 residues. Germline V gene data show CDR1 as MNHNY and CDR2 as SVGAGI (reference sequence). The CDR3: CASSYTGTSTDTQYF. The CDR3 DNA reads TGTGCCAGCAGTTATACCGGGACTAGCACAGATACGCAGTATTTT.

On this clone: The sample has other DNA sequences that encode this CDR3 too. V gene TRBV7-9 combines with J gene TRBJ2-7; D call uncertain. V dropped 4 bases and J dropped 4 bases, with 8 bases sitting between them. The CDR3 has 12 residues. The germline V gene encodes CDR1 SEHNR and CDR2 FQNEAQ (reference sequence). The CDR3 coding sequence is TGTGCCAGCAGCTCGAGGATTTACGAGCAGTACTTC. Its protein is CASSSRIYEQYF. The full variable domain, rest sourced from reference TRBV7-9 and TRBJ2-7, is DTGVSQNPRHKITKRGQNVTFRCDPISEHNRLYWYRQTLGQGPEFLTYFQNEAQLEKSRLLSDRFSAERPKGSFSTLEIQRTEQGDSAMYLCASSSRIYEQYFGPGTRLTVT.

The count of this clone is one. V and J are TRBV5-4 and TRBJ2-3; 14 positions agree with TRBD2. The CDR3 has 16 amino acids. Unmatched junction bases numbered 4, after V lost 3 bases and J lost 4 bases. In germline, CDR1 is SGHNT, CDR2 YYREEE (reference sequence). The CDR3 DNA reads as TGTGCCAGCAGCTCCGGACTAGCGGGAGGATCAGATACGCAGTATTTT. As protein: CASSSGLAGGSDTQYF.

The chain is built from TRBV2 and TRBJ1-6; D gene ambiguous. Trimming removed 4 bases from V and 4 bases from J, with 11 bases in between. Germline V gene sequence: CDR1 SNHLY, CDR2 FYNNEI. The CDR3 covers 15 residues. CDR3 DNA sequence: TGTGCCAGCAGTGTTACGAGGGTATATAATTCACCCCTCCACTTT. It specifies CASSVTRVYNSPLHF.

The chain is built from TRBV4-2 and TRBJ2-2, with no clear D. The CDR3 is made up of 16 amino acids. V lost 0 bases and J lost 2, with 10 bases in between. Germline lookup yields CDR1 LGHNA and CDR2 YNFKEQ. The CDR3 here is CASSQDLNSNTGELFF. CDR3 sequence (DNA): TGTGCCAGCAGCCAAGATCTTAACAGTAACACCGGGGAGCTGTTTTTT.

The chain carries TRBV27 and TRBJ1-2; 7 positions agree with TRBD1. Trimming cost V 5 bases and J 2 bases; bases outside gene matches: 5. Germline V gives CDR1 MNHEY, CDR2 SMNVEV (reference sequence). This CDR3 is built from 14 residues. CDR3 residues: CASSTEDRNYGYTF. DNA for the CDR3: TGTGCCAGCAGTACCGAGGACAGGAACTATGGCTACACCTTC.

The chain recombines TRBV7-3 with TRBJ2-1; D perhaps matches TRBD2 (7 bases). The germline V gene encodes CDR1 SGHTA and CDR2 FQGTGA. V lost 3 bases, J lost 8 bases, and 14 bases lay in between. The CDR3 is 14 amino acids. The CDR3 sequence is CASSLWTRGDEQFF. In nucleotides, the CDR3 is TGTGCCAGCAGCTTGTGGACTAGGGGGGATGAGCAGTTCTTC.

J is TRBJ2-1 and V is TRBV6-4; 11 nucleotides line up with TRBD2. With V trimmed by 4 bases and J by 9 bases, 8 bases remained unmatched. The CDR3 extends over 15 amino acids. CDR1 MRHNA and CDR2 SNTAGT come from the germline V gene. CDR3 DNA sequence: TGTGCCAGCAGTGCGGCTAGCGGGGGGCGTGGTGAGCAGTTCTTC. Encoded protein: CASSAASGGRGEQFF.

V and J are TRBV5-5 and TRBJ1-5; no definite D call. The CDR3 totals 14 residues. In germline, CDR1 is SGHKS, CDR2 YYEKEE (reference sequence). With 7 bases removed from V and 0 bases from J, the gap between germline ends came to 11 bases. The DNA for the CDR3 is TGTGCCAGCGCTCCCGGCGGTAGCAATCAGCCCCAGCATTTT. It specifies CASAPGGSNQPQHF.

This sequence joins TRBV2 and TRBJ1-4; 7 bases map to TRBD1. V lost 6 bases to trimming and J lost 1 base; unmatched junction nucleotides: 8. In germline, CDR1 is SNHLY, CDR2 FYNNEI. The CDR3 loop spans 16 amino acids. The CDR3 loop is CASRSRGLRTNEKLFF. Here the CDR3 DNA reads TGTGCCAGCAGGTCTAGGGGGCTAAGAACTAATGAAAAACTGTTTTTT. Based on the CDR3 plus reference TRBV2 and TRBJ1-4, the full variable domain is EPEVTQTPSHQVTQMGQEVILRCVPISNHLYFYWYRQILGQKVEFLVSFYNNEISEKSEIFDDQFSVERPDGSNFTLKIRSTKLEDSAMYFCASRSRGLRTNEKLFFGSGTQLSVL.

This chain joins TRBV7-2 and TRBJ2-4, with 7 bases identical to TRBD2. V lost 5 bases to trimming and J lost 7 bases; unmatched junction nucleotides: 5. The CDR3 covers 13 residues. Germline assignment: CDR1 SGHTA and CDR2 FQGNSA. The CDR3 reads CASSAGRANIQYF. CDR3 DNA: TGTGCCAGCAGCGCAGGGAGGGCGAACATTCAGTACTTC.